Listed below are T cell receptor beta chains from one sample, sequenced in a study of T cells in Graves' hyperthyroidism and ophthalmopathy. TCRdb used MiXCR to reprocess the multiplex PCR reads, holding one entry per CDR3 protein. The sample includes some 560,000 distinct CDR3 sequences, approximately 15% of them seen just once. What was sequenced was blood. The receptors derive from a woman aged 25-40 years with Graves' hyperthyroidism. The CDR3 runs from the conserved cysteine through the conserved F or W. A D gene is named only where the DNA matches it firmly. Clone size is shown for a subset of rows, as once, few, many or a class of expanded clone.

j_call d_call clone_size v_call cdr3_length cdr3_nt cdr3_aa
TRBJ2-7 . few TRBV20-1 15 TGCAGTGCTAGAGAGAACCTCGCAAAACCCTACGAGCAGTACTTC CSARENLAKPYEQYF
TRBJ2-2 . . TRBV12-3/TRBV12-4 18 TGTGCCAGCAGTTTCTTTTTCTTGGCGGGAACAAACACCGGGGAGCTGTTTTTT CASSFFFLAGTNTGELFF
TRBJ1-2 . few TRBV9 14 TGTGCCAGCAGCGTAGGGGGGTCAAACTATGGCTACACCTTC CASSVGGSNYGYTF
TRBJ1-5 . . TRBV20-1 16 TGCAGTGCTAGAGATCCCAACAGGGTAAGCAATCAGCCCCAGCATTTT CSARDPNRVSNQPQHF
TRBJ1-5 . . TRBV5-5 17 TGTGCCAGCAGCTTTGACCCCGGCTTTCCAAGCAATCAGCCCCAGCATTTT CASSFDPGFPSNQPQHF
TRBJ2-1 . few TRBV25-1 14 TGTGCCAGCAGTGTCCTGGGGGAATACAATGAGCAGTTCTTC CASSVLGEYNEQFF
TRBJ2-7 TRBD2 few TRBV6-1 16 TGTGCCAGCAGTGAAGAGGGACTAGCGCCAATCTACGAGCAGTACTTC CASSEEGLAPIYEQYF
TRBJ2-7 . many TRBV7-9 13 TGTGCCAGCAGCTTCTCTAGTGGATACGAGCAGTACTTC CASSFSSGYEQYF
TRBJ2-2 TRBD2 . TRBV6-4 15 TGTGCCAGCAGCGAAATAGCGGGAGTGGAAGGGGAGCTGTTTTTT CASSEIAGVEGELFF
TRBJ2-1 . few TRBV13 20 TGTGCCAGCAGCTTCCAACCGCGCGGGGAAGAATTAAGCTCCTACAATGAGCAGTTCTTC CASSFQPRGEELSSYNEQFF
TRBJ2-5 . many TRBV7-9 14 TGTGCCAGCAGCTCCCCCTTACGCGGCGAGACCCAGTACTTC CASSSPLRGETQYF
TRBJ2-5 TRBD2 many TRBV27 15 TGTGCCAGTTGCGAACTAGCGGGAGACTTAGAGACCCAGTACTTC CASCELAGDLETQYF
TRBJ2-5 . . TRBV6-1 12 TGTGCCAGCAGAACCATGGGGGAGACCCAGTACTTC CASRTMGETQYF
TRBJ1-1 . few TRBV18 15 TGTGCCAGCTCAAGCGTTGCGGGAAAAGGTTCTGAAGCTTTCTTT CASSSVAGKGSEAFF
TRBJ2-7 TRBD2 . TRBV20-1 16 TGCAGTGCATACCTGACTACAGCGGGAGGCCCACTGGAGCAGTACTTC CSAYLTTAGGPLEQYF
TRBJ2-1 TRBD1 . TRBV24-1 16 TGTGCCACCAGTGGACTCCGGGACAGCTCCTACAATGAGCAGTTCTTC CATSGLRDSSYNEQFF
TRBJ2-1 TRBD1 . TRBV6-2/TRBV6-3 18 TGTGCCAGCAGTTACCAGGTCCCCGACAGGGGGGGAGAGAATGAGCAGTTCTTC CASSYQVPDRGGENEQFF
TRBJ1-5 . many TRBV20-1 15 TGCAGTGCTAGAGATCGGACGGATAGCAATCAGCCCCAGCATTTT CSARDRTDSNQPQHF
TRBJ2-1 TRBD1 few TRBV19 15 TGTGCCAGTAGCACCGGGACAGGGAGCTTGGATGAGCAGTTCTTC CASSTGTGSLDEQFF
TRBJ1-5 . . TRBV25-1 13 TGTGCCAGCAGTGAATTCGGCAATCAGCCCCAGCATTTT CASSEFGNQPQHF
TRBJ2-7 TRBD2 few TRBV4-1 16 TGCGCCAGCAGCCAACGAACAGCGGGAGGTCGGTACGAGCAGTACTTC CASSQRTAGGRYEQYF
TRBJ1-1 . few TRBV20-1 16 TGCAGTGCTAGAGATGAATTAGGGGACCCGAACACTGAAGCTTTCTTT CSARDELGDPNTEAFF
TRBJ2-3 . many TRBV7-2 15 TGTGCCAGCAGCTTAGGGGGACTTGCTACAGATACGCAGTATTTT CASSLGGLATDTQYF
TRBJ1-2 . . TRBV6-1 13 TGTGCCAGCAGTCGAACGGATGAGGGGGGCTACACCTTC CASSRTDEGGYTF
TRBJ2-2 . few TRBV19 14 TGTGCCAGTATGACGGGAGTCAACACCGGGGAGCTGTTTTTT CASMTGVNTGELFF
TRBJ1-2 . . TRBV7-3 15 TGTGCCAGCAGCTTAACAGGGGGGCAGCCGAATGGCTACACCTTC CASSLTGGQPNGYTF
TRBJ2-7 TRBD1 few TRBV7-6 14 TGTGCCAGCAGCTCCTTTTTAGGGGGCGGCGAGCAGTACTTC CASSSFLGGGEQYF
TRBJ2-7 . many TRBV7-2 12 TGTGCCAGCAGCCCCACTAGGTGGGAGCAGTACTTC CASSPTRWEQYF
TRBJ2-1 TRBD2 few TRBV7-6 17 TGTGCCAGCAGCTTTAGCACATTGAGCGGGACCGACAATGAGCAGTTCTTC CASSFSTLSGTDNEQFF
TRBJ2-1 TRBD2 . TRBV20-1 14 TGCAGTGCTAGGGGACTAGCGCCTTACAATGAGCAGTTCTTC CSARGLAPYNEQFF
TRBJ2-1 . few TRBV29-1 14 TGCAGCCCGGGGGGGCAGGGGGCATTCAATGAGCGGTTCTTC CSPGGQGAFNERFF
TRBJ2-5 . many TRBV4-1 14 TGCGCCAGCAGCCTCCCCGGAAAGGGAGAGACCCAGTACTTC CASSLPGKGETQYF
TRBJ2-1 TRBD1 many TRBV27 19 TGTGCCAGCAGTGACCTCCGGGACAGGGGCAGAATCACCTACAATGAGCAGTTCTTC CASSDLRDRGRITYNEQFF
TRBJ1-3 . . TRBV9 18 TGTGCCAGCAGCGTAGAACCAGGGCGCCCTTCCTCTGGAAACACCATATATTTT CASSVEPGRPSSGNTIYF
TRBJ1-5 . many TRBV28 14 TGTGCCAGCAGCCCCCCGCCGACCAATCAGCCCCAGCATTTT CASSPPPTNQPQHF
TRBJ2-5 . . TRBV19 14 TGTGCCAGTAGATCGGAGGGGGCGTGGGAGACCCAGTACTTC CASRSEGAWETQYF
TRBJ2-3 TRBD2 few TRBV7-2 15 TGTGCCAGCAGCATTCTAGCGGGATGGACAGATACGCAGTATTTT CASSILAGWTDTQYF
TRBJ2-3 . few TRBV15 17 TGTGCCACCAGCATTTCTTCCTCAGAGATAGGCACAGATACGCAGTATTTT CATSISSSEIGTDTQYF
TRBJ2-1 TRBD2 . TRBV29-1 15 TGCAGCGTTGAAGCCTCGGGACTAGGAGGCAATGAGCAGTTCTTC CSVEASGLGGNEQFF
TRBJ2-1 . . TRBV9 13 TGTGCCAGCAGCGGGGGCAGAGGGTTTGAGCAGTTCTTC CASSGGRGFEQFF
TRBJ2-7 . few TRBV7-9 17 TGTGCCAGCAGCCAGGGGGAGGTTAACGGGATTATATACGAGCAGTACTTC CASSQGEVNGIIYEQYF
TRBJ2-1 . once TRBV11-2 14 TGTGCCAGCAGCTTAGCAGGGTCTGTGAATGAGCAGTTCTTC CASSLAGSVNEQFF
TRBJ2-2 . . TRBV29-1 14 TGCAGCGTTGCGGAGACAGGTGATACCGGGGAGCTGTTTTTT CSVAETGDTGELFF
TRBJ1-1 TRBD1 few TRBV28 14 TGTGCCAGCAGTTTTTACAGGGGTCCGACTGAAGCTTTCTTT CASSFYRGPTEAFF
TRBJ2-3 TRBD1 many TRBV9 13 TGTGCCAGCAGCGTGACAGGGGCAGATACGCAGTATTTT CASSVTGADTQYF